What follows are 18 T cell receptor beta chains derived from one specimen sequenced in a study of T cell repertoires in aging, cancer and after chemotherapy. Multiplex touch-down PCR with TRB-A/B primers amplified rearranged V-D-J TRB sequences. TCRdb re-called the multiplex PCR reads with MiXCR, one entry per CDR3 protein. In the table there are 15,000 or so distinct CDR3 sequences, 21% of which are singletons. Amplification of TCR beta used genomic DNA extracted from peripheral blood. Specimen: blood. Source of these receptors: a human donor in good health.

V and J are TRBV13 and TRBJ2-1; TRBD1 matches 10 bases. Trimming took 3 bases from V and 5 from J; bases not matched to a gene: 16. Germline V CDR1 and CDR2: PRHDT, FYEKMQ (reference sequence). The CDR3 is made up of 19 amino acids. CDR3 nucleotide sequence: TGTGCCAGCAGCTTCGGGGGCATTGGGGGACAGGGGAAGGACAATGAGCAGTTCTTC. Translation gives CASSFGGIGGQGKDNEQFF. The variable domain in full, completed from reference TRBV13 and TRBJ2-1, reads AAGVIQSPRHLIKEKRETATLKCYPIPRHDTVYWYQQGPGQDPQFLISFYEKMQSDKGSIPDRFSAQQFSDYHSELNMSSLELGDSALYFCASSFGGIGGQGKDNEQFFGPGTRLTVL.

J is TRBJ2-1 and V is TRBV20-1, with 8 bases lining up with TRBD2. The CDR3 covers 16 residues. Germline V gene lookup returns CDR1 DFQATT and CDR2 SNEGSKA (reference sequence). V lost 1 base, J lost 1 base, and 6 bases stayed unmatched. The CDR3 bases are TGCAGTGCTAGAGTTCAGACTAGCGAATCCTACAATGAGCAGTTCTTC. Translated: CSARVQTSESYNEQFF.

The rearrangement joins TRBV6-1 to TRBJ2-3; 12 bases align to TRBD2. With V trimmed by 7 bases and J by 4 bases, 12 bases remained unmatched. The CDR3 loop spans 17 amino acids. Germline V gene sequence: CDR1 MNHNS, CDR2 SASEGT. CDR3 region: CASNERRLAGGPDTQYF. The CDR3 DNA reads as TGTGCCAGCAACGAAAGGAGGCTAGCGGGGGGGCCAGATACGCAGTATTTT.

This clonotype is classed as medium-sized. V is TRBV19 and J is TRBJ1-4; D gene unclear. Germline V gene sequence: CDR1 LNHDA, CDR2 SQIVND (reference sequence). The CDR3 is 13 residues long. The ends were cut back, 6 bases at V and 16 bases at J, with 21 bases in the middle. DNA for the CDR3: TGTGCCAGTAGCCCCCCCGGCGTGAAAAGGGAGTTTTTT. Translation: CASSPPGVKREFF.

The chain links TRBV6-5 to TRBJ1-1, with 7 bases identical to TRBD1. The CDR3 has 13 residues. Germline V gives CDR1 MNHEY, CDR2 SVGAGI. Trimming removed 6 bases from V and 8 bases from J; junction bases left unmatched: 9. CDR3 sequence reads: CASRFRRGPEAFF. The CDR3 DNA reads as TGTGCCAGCAGGTTCAGAAGGGGGCCCGAAGCTTTCTTT.

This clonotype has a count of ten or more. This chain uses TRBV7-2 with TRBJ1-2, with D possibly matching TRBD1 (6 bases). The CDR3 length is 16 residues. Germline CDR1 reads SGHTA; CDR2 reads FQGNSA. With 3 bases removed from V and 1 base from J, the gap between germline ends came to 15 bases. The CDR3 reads CASSFWGRPINYGYTF. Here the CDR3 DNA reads TGTGCCAGCAGCTTTTGGGGGCGTCCCATTAACTATGGCTACACCTTC.

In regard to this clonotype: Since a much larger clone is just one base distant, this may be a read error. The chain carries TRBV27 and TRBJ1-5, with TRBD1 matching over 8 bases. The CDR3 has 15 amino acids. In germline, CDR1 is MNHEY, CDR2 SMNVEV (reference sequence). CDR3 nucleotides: TGTGCCAGCAGTTTATCGGCAGGGGGCTTTCAGACCCAGCATTTT. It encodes CASSLSAGGFQTQHF.

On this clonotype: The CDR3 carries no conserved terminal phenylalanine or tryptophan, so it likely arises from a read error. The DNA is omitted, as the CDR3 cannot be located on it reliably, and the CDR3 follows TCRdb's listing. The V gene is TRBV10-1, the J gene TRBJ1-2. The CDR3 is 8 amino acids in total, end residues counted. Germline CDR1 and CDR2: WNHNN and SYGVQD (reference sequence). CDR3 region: CASRGTAS.

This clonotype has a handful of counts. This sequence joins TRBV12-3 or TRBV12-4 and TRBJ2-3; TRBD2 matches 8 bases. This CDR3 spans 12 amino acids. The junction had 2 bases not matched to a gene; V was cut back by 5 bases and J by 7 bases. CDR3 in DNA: TGTGCCAGCAGTCCGGGGGGGAATACGCAGTATTTT. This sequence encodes CASSPGGNTQYF.

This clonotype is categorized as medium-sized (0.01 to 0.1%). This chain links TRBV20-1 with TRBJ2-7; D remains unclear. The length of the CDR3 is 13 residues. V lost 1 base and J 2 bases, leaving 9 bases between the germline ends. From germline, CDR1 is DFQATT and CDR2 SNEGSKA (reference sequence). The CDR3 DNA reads TGCAGTGCTAGAGTGCCGGATGCCTACGAGCAGTACTTC. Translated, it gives CSARVPDAYEQYF.

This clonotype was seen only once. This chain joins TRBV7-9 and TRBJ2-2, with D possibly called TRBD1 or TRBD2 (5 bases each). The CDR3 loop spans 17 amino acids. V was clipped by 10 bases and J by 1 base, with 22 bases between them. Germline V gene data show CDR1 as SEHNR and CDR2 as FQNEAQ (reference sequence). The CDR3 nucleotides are TGTGCCAATCCGGGGCCAGGGAAAGATCTGAACACCGGGGAGCTGTTTTTT. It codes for CANPGPGKDLNTGELFF.

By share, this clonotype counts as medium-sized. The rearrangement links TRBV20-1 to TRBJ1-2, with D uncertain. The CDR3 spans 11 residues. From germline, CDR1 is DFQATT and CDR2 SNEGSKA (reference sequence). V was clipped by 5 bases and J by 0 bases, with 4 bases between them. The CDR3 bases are TGCAGTGCTCCTACTAACTATGGCTACACCTTC. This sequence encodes CSAPTNYGYTF.

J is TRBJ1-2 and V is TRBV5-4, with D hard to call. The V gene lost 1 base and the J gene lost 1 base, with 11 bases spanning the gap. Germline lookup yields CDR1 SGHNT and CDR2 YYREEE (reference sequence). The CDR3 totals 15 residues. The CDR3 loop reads CASSLFETLNYGYTF. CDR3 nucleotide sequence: TGTGCCAGCAGCTTGTTCGAAACTCTTAACTATGGCTACACCTTC.

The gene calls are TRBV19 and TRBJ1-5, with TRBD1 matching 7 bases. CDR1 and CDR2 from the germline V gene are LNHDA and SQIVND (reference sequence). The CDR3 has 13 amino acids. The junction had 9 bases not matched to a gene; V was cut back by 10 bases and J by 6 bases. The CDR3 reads CATSGGSSQPQHF. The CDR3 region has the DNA TGTGCCACCTCAGGGGGTTCGAGTCAGCCCCAGCATTTT.

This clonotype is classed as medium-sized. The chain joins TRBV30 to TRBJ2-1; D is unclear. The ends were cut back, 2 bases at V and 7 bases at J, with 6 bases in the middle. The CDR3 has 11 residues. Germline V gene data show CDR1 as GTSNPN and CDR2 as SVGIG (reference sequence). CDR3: CAWSYKNEQFF. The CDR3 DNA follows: TGTGCCTGGAGTTACAAGAATGAGCAGTTCTTC.

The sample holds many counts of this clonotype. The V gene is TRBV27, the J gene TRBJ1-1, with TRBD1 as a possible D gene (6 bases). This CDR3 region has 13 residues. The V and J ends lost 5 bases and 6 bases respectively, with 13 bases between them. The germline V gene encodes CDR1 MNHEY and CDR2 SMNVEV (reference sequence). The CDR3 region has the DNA TGTGCCAGCAGTCTGGGGACATTATCTGAAGCTTTCTTT. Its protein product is CASSLGTLSEAFF.

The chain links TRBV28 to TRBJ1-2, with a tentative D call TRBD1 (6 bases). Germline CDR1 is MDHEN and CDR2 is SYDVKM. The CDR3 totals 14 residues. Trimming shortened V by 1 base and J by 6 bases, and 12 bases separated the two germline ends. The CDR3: CASSLLAGANGYTF. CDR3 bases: TGTGCCAGCAGTTTATTAGCGGGGGCAAATGGCTACACCTTC.

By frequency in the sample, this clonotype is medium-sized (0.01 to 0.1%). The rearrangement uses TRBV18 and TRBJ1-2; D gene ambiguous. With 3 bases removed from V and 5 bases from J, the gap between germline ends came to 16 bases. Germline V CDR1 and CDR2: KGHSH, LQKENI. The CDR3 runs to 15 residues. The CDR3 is CASSPPNRDSYGYTF. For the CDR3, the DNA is TGTGCCAGCTCACCCCCAAATAGGGATTCTTATGGCTACACCTTC. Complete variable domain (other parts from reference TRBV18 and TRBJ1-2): NAGVMQNPRHLVRRRGQEARLRCSPMKGHSHVYWYRQLPEEGLKFMVYLQKENIIDESGMPKERFSAEFPKEGPSILRIQQVVRGDSAAYFCASSPPNRDSYGYTFGSGTRLTVV.